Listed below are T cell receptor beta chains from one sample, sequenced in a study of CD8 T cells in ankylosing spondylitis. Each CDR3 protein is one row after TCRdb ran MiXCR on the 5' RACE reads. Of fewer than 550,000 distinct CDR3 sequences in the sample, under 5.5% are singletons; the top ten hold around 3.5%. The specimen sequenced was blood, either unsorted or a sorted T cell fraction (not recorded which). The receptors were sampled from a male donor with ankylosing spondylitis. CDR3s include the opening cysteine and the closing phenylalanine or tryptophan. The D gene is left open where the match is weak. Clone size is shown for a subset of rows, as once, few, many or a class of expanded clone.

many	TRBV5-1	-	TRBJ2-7	CASSFTGPRYEQYF	TGCGCCAGCAGCTTTACCGGGCCCAGATACGAGCAGTACTTC
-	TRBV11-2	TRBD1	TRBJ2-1	CASSHTGTGGHNEQFF	TGTGCCAGCTCACACACCGGGACAGGGGGACACAATGAGCAGTTCTTC
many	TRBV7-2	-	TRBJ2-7	CASSSDLISYDEQYF	TGTGCCAGCAGCTCGGATCTAATTTCCTATGACGAGCAGTACTTC
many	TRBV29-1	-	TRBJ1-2	CSVGQDYGYTF	TGCAGCGTTGGTCAGGACTATGGCTACACCTTC
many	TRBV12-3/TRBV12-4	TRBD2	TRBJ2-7	CASSRLAGRVEQYF	TGTGCCAGCAGTCGACTAGCGGGAAGGGTCGAGCAGTACTTC
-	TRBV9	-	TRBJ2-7	CASSPRQGSEQYF	TGTGCCAGCAGCCCAAGACAAGGGTCCGAGCAGTACTTC
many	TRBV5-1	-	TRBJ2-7	CASSLVTQGPYEQYF	TGCGCCAGCAGCTTGGTCACGCAGGGCCCCTACGAGCAGTACTTC
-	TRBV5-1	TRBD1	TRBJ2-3	CASSVPGQGTQYF	TGCGCCAGCAGCGTACCGGGACAGGGTACGCAGTATTTT
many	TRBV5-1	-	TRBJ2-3	CASSLWVPGPYTDTQYF	TGCGCCAGCAGCTTGTGGGTTCCGGGACCATACACAGATACGCAGTATTTT
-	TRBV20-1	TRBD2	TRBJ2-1	CCARDGPSGGLSSEQFF	TGCTGCGCTAGAGATGGGCCAAGCGGGGGGCTCTCTAGTGAGCAGTTCTTC
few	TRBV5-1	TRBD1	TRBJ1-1	CASSAGDRSGAEAFF	TGCGCCAGCAGCGCGGGGGACAGATCGGGGGCTGAAGCTTTCTTT
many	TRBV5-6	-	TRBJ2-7	CASSPYGGLSSYEQYF	TGTGCCAGCAGCCCGTACGGGGGCTTGTCGTCCTACGAGCAGTACTTC
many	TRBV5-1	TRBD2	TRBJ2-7	CASSQRLAGGPYEQYF	TGCGCCAGCAGCCAACGACTAGCGGGAGGCCCCTACGAGCAGTACTTC
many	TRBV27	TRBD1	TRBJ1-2	CASSLRTGVGGYTF	TGTGCCAGCAGTTTAAGGACAGGCGTAGGGGGCTACACCTTC
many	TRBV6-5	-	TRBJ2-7	CASSYSTGPGREQYF	TGTGCCAGCAGTTACTCGACAGGGCCGGGGAGGGAGCAGTACTTC
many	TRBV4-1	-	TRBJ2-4	CASSQVWRPDIAKNIQYF	TGCGCCAGCAGCCAAGTGTGGAGGCCGGATATAGCCAAAAACATTCAGTACTTC
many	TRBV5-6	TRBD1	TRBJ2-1	CASSLRRGLGYNEQFF	TGTGCCAGCAGCTTGCGCAGGGGGCTAGGTTACAATGAGCAGTTCTTC
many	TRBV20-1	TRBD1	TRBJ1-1	CSARTGLGTEAFF	TGCAGTGCAAGGACAGGGCTAGGCACTGAAGCTTTCTTT
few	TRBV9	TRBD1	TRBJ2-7	CASSGDREVLEQYF	TGTGCCAGCAGCGGGGACAGGGAAGTATTGGAGCAGTACTTC
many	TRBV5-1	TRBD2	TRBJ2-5	CASSLTSGRARVGETQYF	TGCGCCAGCAGCTTGACTAGCGGGAGGGCCCGCGTAGGAGAGACCCAGTACTTC
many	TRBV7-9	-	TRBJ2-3	CAGASAPLDTQYF	TGTGCCGGCGCTAGCGCGCCTTTAGATACGCAGTATTTT
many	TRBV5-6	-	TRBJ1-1	CASSSPGLMVNAEAFF	TGTGCCAGCAGCTCGCCCGGACTTATGGTGAACGCTGAAGCTTTCTTT
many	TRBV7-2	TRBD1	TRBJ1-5	CASSLRDRGNQPQHF	TGTGCCAGCAGCCTCCGGGACAGGGGCAATCAGCCCCAGCATTTT
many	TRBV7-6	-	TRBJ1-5	CASSSDSANQPQHF	TGTGCCAGCAGCTCGGACAGCGCCAACCAGCCCCAGCATTTT
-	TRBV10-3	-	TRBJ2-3	CAISDPAYTDTQYF	TGTGCCATCAGTGATCCGGCGTACACAGATACGCAGTATTTT
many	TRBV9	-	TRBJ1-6	CASSVDGATDSPLHF	TGTGCCAGCAGCGTAGATGGGGCGACGGATTCACCCCTCCACTTT
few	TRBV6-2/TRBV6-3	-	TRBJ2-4	CASSRAGHLKNIQYF	TGTGCCAGCAGCAGGGCGGGACACCTTAAAAACATTCAGTACTTC
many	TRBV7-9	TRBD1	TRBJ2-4	CASSSGGIAKNIQYF	TGTGCCAGCAGCTCAGGGGGCATAGCCAAAAACATTCAGTACTTC
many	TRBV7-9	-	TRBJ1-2	CASSLNLAPGRGGYTF	TGTGCCAGCAGCTTAAATCTGGCACCGGGCAGGGGCGGCTACACCTTC
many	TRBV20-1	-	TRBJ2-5	CSARVARPGAQYF	TGCAGTGCTAGAGTGGCCAGGCCAGGGGCCCAGTACTTC
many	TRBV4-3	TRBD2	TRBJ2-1	CASSQDLRSSGEYNEQFF	TGCGCCAGCAGCCAAGATTTGAGATCTAGCGGAGAATACAATGAGCAGTTCTTC